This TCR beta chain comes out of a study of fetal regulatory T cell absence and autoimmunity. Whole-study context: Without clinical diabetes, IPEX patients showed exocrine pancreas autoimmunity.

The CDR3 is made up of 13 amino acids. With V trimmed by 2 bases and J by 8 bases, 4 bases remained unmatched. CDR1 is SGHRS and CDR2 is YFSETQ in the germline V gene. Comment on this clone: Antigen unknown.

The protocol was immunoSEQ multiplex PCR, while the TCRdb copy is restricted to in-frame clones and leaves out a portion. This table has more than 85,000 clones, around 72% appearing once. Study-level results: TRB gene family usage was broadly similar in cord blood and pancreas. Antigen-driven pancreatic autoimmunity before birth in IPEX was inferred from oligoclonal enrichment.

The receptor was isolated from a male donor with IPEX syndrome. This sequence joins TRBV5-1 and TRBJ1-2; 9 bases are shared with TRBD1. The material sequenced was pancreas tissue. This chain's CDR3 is CASSFGTGYGYTF. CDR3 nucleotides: TGCGCCAGCAGCTTCGGGACAGGGTACGGCTACACCTTC.